This T cell receptor beta chain was captured in a study of regulatory T cells in long-lasting Graves disease. Findings and limits, study-wide: There was favoring of TRBV28, TRBJ1-2 and TRBJ2-5 in persistent disease. Persistent Graves' patients possessed reduced TCR diversity relative to recently diagnosed ones.

In building TCR beta libraries, iRepertoire HTBI primers were used together with Arm-PCR of CDR3 regions. TCRdb independently ran MiXCR on the multiplex PCR reads; one entry per CDR3 protein. The table lists fewer than 550,000 distinct CDR3 sequences, about a sixth of them singletons, with less than 30% in the top ten. Ten or more counts support this clonotype. Antigen: not known. The CDR3 extends over 13 amino acids. Germline CDR1 reads MNHEY; CDR2 reads SMNVEV (reference sequence). Germline trimming cut 4 bases from V and 5 bases from J; bases unmatched to any gene: 1. The sample's time point: newly diagnosed GD, antithyroid drugs for less than 3 months. Isolated PBMC RNA provided the starting material for the TCR library. This same sample was also part of a study on T cells in Graves' hyperthyroidism and ophthalmopathy. Per that study: The study excluded patients with uncontrolled infection, other autoimmune disease, pregnancy or lactation. HTBI primers were used for first-round RT-PCR of the TCR CDR3.

This clonotype was obtained from a woman between 18 and 29 years old with Graves disease. This chain links TRBV27 with TRBJ2-7, with 11 bases lining up with TRBD1. This specimen consisted of peripheral blood mononuclear cells (PBMCs), obtained at new diagnosis, from a patient treated with antithyroid drugs. The CDR3 DNA reads as TGTGCCAGCAGTTGGACAGGGGGCAACGAGCAGTACTTC. It encodes CASSWTGGNEQYF.